This TCR beta chain emerged from a study of blood T cells in healthy people across ages. With a J-beta primer mix and a sample-barcoded 5' primer, a second PCR ran about 6 to 11 cycles. TCRdb fed the 5' RACE reads into MiXCR, producing one record per CDR3 protein. The sample includes roughly 800,000 distinct CDR3 sequences, 58% seen only once; the top ten take around 20%. This clonotype originated in a man aged 25-40 years in good health. The sequenced sample consisted of blood.

This CDR3 reads CASSYRRDSLYNEQYF. CDR3 DNA: TGTGCCAGCAGTTACCGGAGAGATTCTCTATACAATGAGCAGTACTTC. V is TRBV6-2 or TRBV6-3 and J is TRBJ2-1, with no clear D. The J call could be wrong; TRBJ2-7 is a better fit for the DNA end. Germline CDR1 MNHEY, CDR2 SVGEGT. There are 16 residues in the CDR3.